Included here is one T cell receptor beta chain sequence, with context. No cognate antigen has been identified for it. Base qualities were left out, and no much larger clone turns up one base away. The CDR3 regions of human TCRbeta chains were analyzed by immunosequencing. Concerning the study's data processing: TCRs in the repertoires were matched against a reference library of SARS-CoV-2-specific TCRs that had been generated with the MIRA antigen-specificity platform. Breadth meant the fraction of unique TCRs that were SARS-CoV-2-associated, whereas depth meant the fraction of total T cells that were SARS-CoV-2-associated. Each spike-specific TCR was assigned to its reactive spike region and to a CD4 or CD8 class using the MIRA data. Log10-transformed breadth and depth values were compared by one-way ANOVA with Sidak's multiple comparisons tests. TCRdb provides this immuneACCESS table in a form limited to in-frame rearrangements. Some clones are lacking; in checked studies, under half of them reflect an unresolved V gene, and why the rest are absent is not known. The D gene and trimming were derived from the DNA, and the V and J assignments and clone size from that table. The sample table records about 81,000 clones; just over 90% of these occur just once. Around a tenth of the sample comes from the top ten.

CDR1 and CDR2 (SGHRS, YFSETQ) derive from the germline V gene. The CDR3 measures 14 amino acids from cysteine to phenylalanine. The retained sequence is limited to the CDR3, 42 bases, with the frame set at the first base. Trimming at the junction amounts to 4 bases on V and 4 bases on J, and the germline ends lie 12 bases apart. The time point label, as the study defines it: about 28 days (+/-7) after the second vaccine dose. AZD1222 recipients with second doses at about 4 weeks or about 12 weeks were pooled, because spike-specific TCR depth and breadth did not differ between schedules. Vaccinee samples came from UK trials COV001 and COV002, including a single-blind randomized controlled phase 2/3 trial of AZD1222 (ChAdOx1 nCoV-19) in healthy adults. For TCRbeta chain sequencing, PBMC samples were collected from trial participants at day 0 and at day 28 after the second dose. The data originate from a study of T cell responses to AZD1222 COVID-19 vaccine (dated by TCRdb to the early 2020s). For context, the study as a whole: A total of approximately 230 trial participants underwent TCR sequencing, of whom 200 to 220 received two doses of AZD1222 and some 25 received two doses of the MenACWY control vaccine. Trial participants were enrolled by age into subgroups of 18-55, 56-69 and 70-plus years, and around 150, 29 and 61 TCR-sequenced participants, respectively, were included in these subgroups.

The paper as a whole reports these results and caveats: Because no samples from the day 14 peak response were available, repertoires could be characterized only after the peak T cell response. Spike-specific TCR breadth and depth rose significantly after two AZD1222 doses compared with day 0 and with MenACWY recipients. The vaccine-associated CD4 TCRs covered the entire spike protein, and the dominant responses fell in regions 160-218 and 743-854. Reportedly, almost half of the unique spike-specific TCRs recognized epitopes lying outside the regions that are mutated in the B.1.351 and B.1.1.7 variants. The 56-69-year group was small, and its depth increase did not reach significance, likely because of low power. Most participants were white British and females outnumbered males, and the authors suggested that clonal diversity may have been underestimated. Conclusions about previously exposed vaccinees are limited because only six or seven AZD1222 recipients were SARS-CoV-2 seropositive at baseline.

The chain couples TRBV5-1 to TRBJ1-5; the D gene assignment is ambiguous. This TCR came from an adult who received the AZD1222 COVID-19 vaccine. The sequencing here drew on peripheral blood, taken 28 days after the second AZD1222 dose. The CDR3 protein is CASSPGSGNQPQHF. The DNA reads TGCGCCAGCAGCCCCGGGTCAGGTAATCAGCCCCAGCATTTT.